This T cell receptor beta chain originates from a study of CD4+ T cells in melanoma. Profiled with immunoSEQ multiplex PCR; TCRdb holds only in-frame clones, not every one. This sample has several thousand clones, with approximately 60% found just once. Material: cells from a culture (not recorded whether cultured in vitro). This receptor was obtained from a human donor with melanoma.

The CDR3 nucleotides read TGTGCCAGCAGCACCTCAGGGGGCGTCCACCTGAACACTGAAGCTTTCTTT. It encodes CASSTSGGVHLNTEAFF. The chain couples TRBV12-1 to TRBJ1-1; TRBD1 is the table's D call, not checked against the DNA. TRBV12-1 is tagged as a pseudogene. The CDR3 runs 17 residues.